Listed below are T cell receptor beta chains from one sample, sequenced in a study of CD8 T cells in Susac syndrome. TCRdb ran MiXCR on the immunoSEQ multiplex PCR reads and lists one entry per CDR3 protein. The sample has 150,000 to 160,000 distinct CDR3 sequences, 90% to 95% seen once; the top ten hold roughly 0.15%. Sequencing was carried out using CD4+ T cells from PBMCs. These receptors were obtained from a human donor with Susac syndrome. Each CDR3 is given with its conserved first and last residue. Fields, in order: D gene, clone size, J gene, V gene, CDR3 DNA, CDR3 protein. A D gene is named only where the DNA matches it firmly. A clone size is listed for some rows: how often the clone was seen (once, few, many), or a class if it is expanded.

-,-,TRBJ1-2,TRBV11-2,TGTGCCAGCAGACCCTCAGGGGCGGGCTATGGCTACACCTTC,CASRPSGAGYGYTF
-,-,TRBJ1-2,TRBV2,TGTGCCAGCAGACCGGAACAGGCATCTCGCTATGGCTACACCTTC,CASRPEQASRYGYTF
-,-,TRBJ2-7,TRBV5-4,TGTGCCAGCAGCTTAGACCAGACAGAAGGCTCGTTC,CASSLDQTEGSF
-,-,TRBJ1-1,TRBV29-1,TGCAGCACTGGGGGCGGTTGGAACACTGAAGCTTTCTTT,CSTGGGWNTEAFF
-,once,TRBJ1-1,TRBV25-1,TGTGCCAGCAGGGCCGGGGGAACGAACACTGAAGCTTTCTTT,CASRAGGTNTEAFF
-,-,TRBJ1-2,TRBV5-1,TGCGCCAGCAGCTTGGCAGGGGAAGGCTATGGCTACACCTTC,CASSLAGEGYGYTF
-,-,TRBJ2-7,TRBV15,TGTGCCACCAGCAGAGAGAGGGCTTGGGGCGAGCAGTACTTC,CATSRERAWGEQYF
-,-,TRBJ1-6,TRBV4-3,TGCGCCAGCAGCCAAGCGGGGAGTCAAACACCCCTCCACTTT,CASSQAGSQTPLHF
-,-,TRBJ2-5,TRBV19,TGTGCCAGTAGTATGGGCTCTGGGGAGCAGTACTTC,CASSMGSGEQYF
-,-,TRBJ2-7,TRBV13,TGTGCCAGCAGCTGGCGGGGCTCCGGTGCCTACGAGCAGTACTTC,CASSWRGSGAYEQYF
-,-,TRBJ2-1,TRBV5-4,TGTGCCAGCAGCCGGCTCGGAGATGAGCAGTTCTTC,CASSRLGDEQFF
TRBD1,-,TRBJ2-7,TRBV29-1,TGCAGCGTCACCCGGACAGGGACCGAGCAGTACTTC,CSVTRTGTEQYF